This is a list of T cell receptor beta chains from one sample in a study of CD8 T cells in ankylosing spondylitis. TCRdb reanalysed the 5' RACE reads using MiXCR and keeps one entry per CDR3 protein. The profile shows 240,000 or so distinct CDR3 sequences, roughly 10% of them singletons. Sequencing input: blood, either unsorted or a sorted T cell fraction (not recorded which). These receptor sequences come from a male donor with ankylosing spondylitis or in good health (not recorded which). Both conserved end residues are part of each CDR3. D genes are given only for firm matches. The size field is filled for only some rows; it gives once, few, many or a size class.

D gene | J gene | clone size | V gene | CDR3 DNA | CDR3 protein
- | TRBJ1-2 | - | TRBV29-1 | TGCAGCGCCCAGGGGTCTGTCGGGTATGGCTACACCTTC | CSAQGSVGYGYTF
- | TRBJ2-3 | many | TRBV5-1 | TGCGCCAGCAGCTTGGTAGGAAGCACAGATACGCAGTATTTT | CASSLVGSTDTQYF
- | TRBJ2-5 | many | TRBV5-1 | TGCGCCAGCAGCCCGGACCCTGGAGAGACCCAGTACTTC | CASSPDPGETQYF
- | TRBJ2-3 | few | TRBV11-3 | TGTGCCAGCAGCTTAGCCAGCGGTACGCAGTATTTT | CASSLASGTQYF
- | TRBJ2-7 | many | TRBV20-1 | TGCAGTGCTAGTAGGGAGGCGGACTACGAGCAGTACTTC | CSASREADYEQYF
TRBD1 | TRBJ1-1 | many | TRBV5-1 | TGCGCCAGCAGTCTGACAGGGGCGACTGAAGCTTTCTTT | CASSLTGATEAFF
- | TRBJ2-2 | - | TRBV12-3/TRBV12-4 | TGTGCCAGCAGTTTAGGGGCGATAAGGGACACCGGGGAGCTGTTTTTT | CASSLGAIRDTGELFF
- | TRBJ2-3 | many | TRBV2 | TGTGCCAGCAGTGACGAAGCTGTCACAGATACGCAGTATTTT | CASSDEAVTDTQYF
TRBD1 | TRBJ1-4 | many | TRBV20-1 | TGCAGTGCGACACAGGGGACGGATGAAAAACTGTTTTTT | CSATQGTDEKLFF
- | TRBJ2-1 | many | TRBV24-1 | TGTGCCACGAGCCTAGGTTATCATGAGCAGTTCTTC | CATSLGYHEQFF